Below are 2 T cell receptor beta chains sequenced from a single sample in a study of CD8+CD57+ T cells in acquired aplastic anemia. TCR beta VDJ and CDR3 were profiled, and genomic DNA was the template. TCRdb independently ran MiXCR on the reads; one entry per CDR3 protein. The data hold 250,000 to 300,000 distinct CDR3 sequences, with under 60% observed a single time. Previously, flow cytometry had revealed CD8+CD57+ cell expansion in the patients chosen for sequencing. The material sequenced was sorted CD4+, CD8+, or CD8+CD57+ T cells (not recorded which) from PBMCs. The receptor source for this set is a human donor with aplastic anemia.

V is TRBV4-1 and J is TRBJ2-7; 9 bases are a match to TRBD1. This CDR3 region has 14 residues. Germline trimming cut 2 bases from V and 3 bases from J; bases unmatched to any gene: 2. Germline CDR1 MGHRA, CDR2 YSYEKL. This CDR3 reads CASSQPGQGYEQYF. The CDR3 nucleotides read TGCGCCAGCAGCCAACCGGGACAGGGCTACGAGCAGTACTTC.

Note on this clonotype: The germline gene is not matched at one end of the junction; a read error may be the cause. The V call is TRBV5-1, the J call TRBJ2-4; D uncertain. Germline V lookup: CDR1 SGHRS, CDR2 YFSETQ. There are 14 residues in the CDR3. CDR3 amino acids: CASSSNGPRNIQYF. The DNA for the CDR3 is TGTGCCAGCAGCTCAAACGGGCCGAGAAACATTCAGTACTTC.